This T cell receptor beta chain comes out of a study of blood T cell repertoires in COVID-19. Libraries were prepared by immunoSEQ multiplex PCR; TCRdb keeps only in-frame clonotypes and omits some of them. The sample carries 200,000 or so clones, 88% recorded once. J was trimmed by 7 bases and V by 8 bases; bases with no gene match: 7. The CDR3 runs 12 residues. In germline, CDR1 is SGHTA, CDR2 FQGNSA. Recruits, aged about 18 to 100 years, lived in 24 US areas. The chain has TRBV7-2 and TRBJ1-1; 7 positions match TRBD1. Specimen: PBMCs or T cells enriched from blood (not recorded which). This receptor was identified in a woman between 25 and 40 years old who had recovered from COVID-19. The CDR3 protein is CASDDRVGEAFF. The CDR3 DNA follows: TGTGCCAGCGACGACAGGGTTGGTGAAGCTTTCTTT.